One sample yielded the 17 T cell receptor beta chains listed below, sequenced in a study of OX40 agonist ivuxolimab in advanced cancers. Data came from immunoSEQ multiplex PCR; TCRdb stores just in-frame clones and leaves some out. The repertoire consists of over 35,000 clones, with 85% to 90% occurring once and the leading ten covering about a fifth. This specimen consisted of CD4+ or CD8+ T cells sorted from blood, obtained in a trial of the OX40 agonist ivuxolimab. These receptors were taken from an adult with an advanced solid tumor such as melanoma, head and neck, liver or kidney cancer.

The CDR3 region has the DNA TGTGCCAGCAGCATCGTAGGGGTTGGAAACACCATATATTTT. This codes for CASSIVGVGNTIYF. The chain has TRBV11-2 and TRBJ1-3; D might be TRBD1 (5 bases). V was trimmed by 5 bases and J by 3 bases, leaving 11 bases between them. CDR3 length: 14 residues. The germline V gene has CDR1 SGHAT and CDR2 FQNNGV.

The CDR3 nucleotides read TGTGCCAGCAGCGTATTAACAGGGATAATCTCCTACGAGCAGTACGTC. It is translated as CASSVLTGIISYEQYV. This chain links TRBV9 with TRBJ2-7; tentatively, D is TRBD1 (6 bases). Germline V lookup: CDR1 SGDLS, CDR2 YYNGEE. CDR3 length: 16 amino acids. V was trimmed by 1 base and J by 0 bases, leaving 14 bases between them.

This chain connects TRBV5-4 to TRBJ2-1; D perhaps matches TRBD1 (6 bases). Germline CDR1 and CDR2: SGHNT and YYREEE (reference sequence). The CDR3 consists of 15 residues. V shed 0 bases and J shed 6 bases, with 13 bases lying between them. The CDR3 DNA reads as TGTGCCAGCAGCTTGGATTCAGGGGTAATCAATGAGCAGTTCTTC. Amino acid sequence: CASSLDSGVINEQFF.

The table lists this clone with a count of one. The sample carries other DNA sequences with the same CDR3. The V call is TRBV7-6, the J call TRBJ2-7; 7 bases map to TRBD1. Germline CDR1 reads SGHVS; CDR2 reads FNYEAQ. CDR3 size: 15 residues. The J segment lost 1 base and the V segment lost 0 bases, leaving 3 bases of the junction unmatched. The CDR3 DNA reads TGTGCCAGCAGCTTAGCTGGACAGGAGTCCTACGAGCAGTACTTC. It translates to CASSLAGQESYEQYF.

This sequence joins TRBV27 and TRBJ2-1, with D possibly TRBD1 on 6 matching bases. Trimming pared 4 bases from V and 7 bases from J, leaving 17 bases between. The CDR3 has 15 residues. CDR1 is MNHEY, CDR2 SMNVEV, per germline (reference sequence). The CDR3 DNA follows: TGTGCCAGCAGTTCGCAGGGGATGGTGAGGAATGAGCAGTTCTTC. Encoded protein: CASSSQGMVRNEQFF.

The chain links TRBV19 to TRBJ1-2; D ambiguous. The CDR3 length is 14 residues. The germline V and J ends were trimmed by 8 bases and 3 bases, with 16 bases remaining between them. CDR1 is LNHDA and CDR2 is SQIVND in the germline V gene (reference sequence). The CDR3 nucleotides read TGTGCCAGTGCCCTTTGGGGAGGCGACTATGGCTACACCTTC. This gives the protein CASALWGGDYGYTF.

The V gene is TRBV10-2, the J gene TRBJ2-7; D may be TRBD2 (5 bases). Germline V lookup: CDR1 WSHSY, CDR2 SAAADI. The V end was cut by 7 bases, the J end by 3 bases, with 16 bases between. CDR3 length: 14 amino acids. CDR3 DNA: TGCGCCAGCACTCCGGACTTCTTCCTCTACGAGCAGTACGTC. Translation gives CASTPDFFLYEQYV.

This sequence joins TRBV7-6 and TRBJ2-7; 9 nucleotides align to TRBD2. With 5 bases clipped from V and 3 bases from J, the junction kept 5 bases outside the gene matches. Germline CDR1 is SGHVS and CDR2 is FNYEAQ. This CDR3 is 14 amino acids long. The CDR3 loop reads CASSLQTSGYEQYF. The CDR3 DNA reads as TGTGCCAGCAGCCTCCAGACTAGCGGCTACGAGCAGTACTTC. The variable domain in full, completed from reference TRBV7-6 and TRBJ2-7, reads GAGVSQSPRYKVTKRGQDVALRCDPISGHVSLYWYRQALGQGPEFLTYFNYEAQQDKSGLPNDRFSAERPEGSISTLTIQRTEQRDSAMYRCASSLQTSGYEQYFGPGTRLTVT.

The chain combines TRBV28 with TRBJ1-1; D possibly corresponds to TRBD1 (5 bases). Trimming took 6 bases from V and 3 from J, leaving 11 bases between them. The CDR3 length is 13 residues. The germline V gene encodes CDR1 MDHEN and CDR2 SYDVKM. CDR3 nucleotide sequence: TGTGCCAGCAGCCTCGTGGGGGACACTGAAGCTTTCTTT. Translated, it gives CASSLVGDTEAFF. The full variable domain, rest sourced from reference TRBV28 and TRBJ1-1, is DVKVTQSSRYLVKRTGEKVFLECVQDMDHENMFWYRQDPGLGLRLIYFSYDVKMKEKGDIPEGYSVSREKKERFSLILESASTNQTSMYLCASSLVGDTEAFFGQGTRLTVV.

The chain is built from TRBV5-1 and TRBJ2-1, with D tentatively TRBD2 (6 bases). The CDR3 consists of 21 residues. V lost 2 bases to trimming and J lost 0 bases, with 27 bases between them. Germline V gene data show CDR1 as SGHRS and CDR2 as YFSETQ. The CDR3 loop reads CASSLGGFGRTNPHSYNEQFF. CDR3 sequence (DNA): TGCGCCAGCAGCTTAGGAGGGTTCGGCAGGACGAACCCGCACTCCTACAATGAGCAGTTCTTC.

The CDR3 nucleotides are TGTGCCAGTAGTAAGTCCGGACAATCTCAAGAGACCCAGTACTTC. The encoded protein is CASSKSGQSQETQYF. The gene calls are TRBV19 and TRBJ2-5; perhaps TRBD1 as D (5 bases). Trimming shortened V by 4 bases and J by 2 bases, and 14 bases separated the two germline ends. CDR1 is LNHDA and CDR2 is SQIVND in the germline V gene (reference sequence). This CDR3 comprises 15 residues.

This sequence joins TRBV9 and TRBJ1-6, with D maybe TRBD1 (6 bases). Germline lookup yields CDR1 SGDLS and CDR2 YYNGEE. This CDR3 comprises 17 residues. V shed 4 bases and J shed 6 bases, with 20 bases lying between them. The CDR3 DNA sequence: TGTGCCAGCAGCCTTCCACTGGCAGGGGACCCTAATTCACCCCTCCACTTT. It yields the protein CASSLPLAGDPNSPLHF.

This clone was recorded once. V is TRBV19 and J is TRBJ1-5, with D tentatively TRBD1 (6 bases). The V gene's germline CDR1 is LNHDA and CDR2 SQIVND (reference sequence). The CDR3 extends over 16 amino acids. Trimming shortened V by 5 bases and J by 1 base, and 15 bases separated the two germline ends. The CDR3 sequence is CASSGAGQGSNQPQHF. The CDR3 DNA is TGTGCCAGTAGTGGGGCCGGTCAGGGGAGCAATCAGCCCCAGCATTTT.

The V and J genes are TRBV16 and TRBJ2-7; D is possibly TRBD2 (6 bases). V was shortened by 5 bases and J by 2 bases, with 13 bases between the two germline ends. Per the germline V gene, CDR1 is KGHSY and CDR2 is FQNENV. The CDR3 totals 14 residues. This CDR3 is CASSSVGGTYEQYF. For the CDR3, the DNA is TGTGCCAGCAGCTCGGTGGGAGGAACCTACGAGCAGTACTTC. Drawing the rest from reference TRBV16 and TRBJ2-7, the complete variable domain is GEEVAQTPKHLVRGEGQKAKLYCAPIKGHSYVFWYQQVLKNEFKFLISFQNENVFDETGMPKERFSAKCLPNSPCSLEIQATKLEDSAVYFCASSSVGGTYEQYFGPGTRLTVT.

The rearrangement links TRBV30 to TRBJ2-5; 7 nucleotides line up with TRBD1. The end of the DNA aligns better with TRBJ2-7, so the J call may be wrong. This CDR3 region has 12 residues. From germline, CDR1 is GTSNPN and CDR2 SVGIG (reference sequence). This chain's CDR3 is CAWDRAGYEQYF. The CDR3 nucleotides are TGTGCCTGGGACAGGGCTGGCTACGAGCAGTACTTC.

The rearrangement links TRBV19 to TRBJ1-1; weak D call: TRBD1 (6 bases). Germline CDR1 is LNHDA and CDR2 is SQIVND (reference sequence). Trimming left V 3 bases short and J 3 bases short, with 17 bases between. CDR3 length: 16 amino acids. The CDR3 DNA follows: TGTGCCAGTAGTATTTCGGGAGGAGGGGGGTACACTGAAGCTTTCTTT. Amino acid sequence: CASSISGGGGYTEAFF.

The chain links TRBV28 to TRBJ2-5, with D maybe TRBD2 (6 bases). Trimming pared 7 bases from V and 5 bases from J, leaving 23 bases between. Germline CDR1 MDHEN, CDR2 SYDVKM. CDR3 length equals 16 residues. CDR3 region: CASTPALEGIHETQYF. In nucleotides, the CDR3 is TGTGCCAGCACCCCCGCCCTGGAGGGTATCCACGAGACCCAGTACTTC.